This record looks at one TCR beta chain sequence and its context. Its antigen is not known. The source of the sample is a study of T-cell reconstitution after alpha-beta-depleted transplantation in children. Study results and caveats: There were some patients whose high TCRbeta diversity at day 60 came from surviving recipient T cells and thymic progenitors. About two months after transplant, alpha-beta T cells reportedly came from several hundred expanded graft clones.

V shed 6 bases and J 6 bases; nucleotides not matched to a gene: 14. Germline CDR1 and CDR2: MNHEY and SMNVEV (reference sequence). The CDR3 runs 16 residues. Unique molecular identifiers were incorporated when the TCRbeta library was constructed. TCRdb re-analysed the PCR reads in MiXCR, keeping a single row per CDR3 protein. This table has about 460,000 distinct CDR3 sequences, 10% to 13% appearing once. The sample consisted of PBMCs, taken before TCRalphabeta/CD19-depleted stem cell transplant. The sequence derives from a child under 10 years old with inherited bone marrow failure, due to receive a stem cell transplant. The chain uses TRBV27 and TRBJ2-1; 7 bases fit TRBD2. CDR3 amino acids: CASSLSLASWTNEQFF. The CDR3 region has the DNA TGTGCCAGCAGCCTATCACTAGCGAGTTGGACCAATGAGCAGTTCTTC.